A selection of T cell receptor beta chains follows, all from one sample in a study of T cells of healthy individuals. One entry per CDR3 protein results from TCRdb running MiXCR on the 5' RACE reads. Of 60,000 to 80,000 distinct CDR3 sequences listed, about 16% were seen once; the top ten hold approximately 4.8%. The receptor set was obtained from a human donor in good health. CDR3s include the opening cysteine and the closing phenylalanine or tryptophan.

len | j_gene | v_gene | CDR3aa
12 | TRBJ1-2 | TRBV29-1 | CSVEGGAGGYTF
14 | TRBJ1-2 | TRBV9 | CASSPPAGNYGYTF
16 | TRBJ2-1 | TRBV25-1 | CASQTSKRGGHEEQFF
13 | TRBJ1-4 | TRBV20-1 | CSARGTANEKLFF
16 | TRBJ1-2 | TRBV28 | CASSPVGGTVNYGYTF
13 | TRBJ2-5 | TRBV20-1 | CSAGGRYQETQYF
16 | TRBJ1-5 | TRBV25-1 | CASSGAGGVGNQPQHF
13 | TRBJ2-1 | TRBV3-1 | CASSQARGGVEFF
17 | TRBJ2-3 | TRBV7-6 | CASSLGDSRISTDTQYF
16 | TRBJ2-3 | TRBV24-1 | CATSGWTSGGPQGQYF
16 | TRBJ2-3 | TRBV2 | CASSERGNSGRDTQYF
19 | TRBJ2-6 | TRBV4-1 | CASSPSWTVTSSGANVLTF
19 | TRBJ2-6 | TRBV5-1 | CASSLGGQGTLSGANVLTF
16 | TRBJ2-7 | TRBV12-3/TRBV12-4 | CASRMQTTGGVHEQYF
13 | TRBJ2-3 | TRBV3-1 | CASSRQGINGQYF
16 | TRBJ2-2 | TRBV23-1 | CASSQSRHPNTGELFF
13 | TRBJ2-7 | TRBV6-1 | CASSVDGAYEQYF
16 | TRBJ2-5 | TRBV7-9 | CASSSALAGYQETQYF
15 | TRBJ2-3 | TRBV9 | CASSVGNSGVDTQYF
14 | TRBJ1-6 | TRBV30 | CAWSKDRETSPLHF
13 | TRBJ2-5 | TRBV12-3/TRBV12-4 | CASSRRWGETQYF
17 | TRBJ1-2 | TRBV6-6 | CASSYSIPPVGAYGYTF
18 | TRBJ1-6 | TRBV4-2 | CASSQEGRTYPENSPLHF
16 | TRBJ2-7 | TRBV25-1 | CASSDLSTSGRLEQYF
15 | TRBJ2-1 | TRBV6-4 | CASSDSSGSYNEQFF
14 | TRBJ2-2 | TRBV11-3 | CASSLMGDTGELFF
16 | TRBJ2-5 | TRBV7-9 | CASNLKTSGSSETQYF
12 | TRBJ2-1 | TRBV20-1 | CSVDTVYNEQFF
15 | TRBJ2-1 | TRBV27 | CASSLLGRGSPEQFF
15 | TRBJ2-2 | TRBV9 | CASSVGSANTGELFF
16 | TRBJ2-3 | TRBV5-5 | CASSLQPDRVTDTQYF
16 | TRBJ2-1 | TRBV13 | CASSSRREGRDNEQFF
14 | TRBJ2-7 | TRBV9 | CASSVGGLGGEQYF
23 | TRBJ2-1 | TRBV4-1 | CASSQGKGLTGGGWVVSYNEQFF
14 | TRBJ2-7 | TRBV12-3/TRBV12-4 | CASSFTSGGYEQYF
15 | TRBJ2-1 | TRBV4-1 | CASSHFGLADNEQFF
15 | TRBJ2-5 | TRBV15 | CATSREQGTGETQYF
18 | TRBJ2-3 | TRBV4-1 | CASSQVPGSSGSSDTQYF
16 | TRBJ2-3 | TRBV7-2 | CASSLYGRTGTDTQYF
13 | TRBJ2-5 | TRBV28 | CASSFIGQETQYF
15 | TRBJ2-3 | TRBV18 | CASSPPSVGPDTQYF
14 | TRBJ2-5 | TRBV29-1 | CSVEDRGLEETQYF
14 | TRBJ2-3 | TRBV27 | CASSNRPPTDTQYF
15 | TRBJ2-7 | TRBV7-2 | CASSLAALAGGGPNF
20 | TRBJ2-7 | TRBV23-1 | CASSQSKRYHKGQGALGQYF
14 | TRBJ1-1 | TRBV10-1 | CASRGGPAGTEAFF
16 | TRBJ2-2 | TRBV4-2 | CASSQDTGGPTGELFF
14 | TRBJ1-2 | TRBV19 | CASRSAGGLEGYTF